One T cell receptor beta chain is described in this entry. RNA was extracted and reverse transcribed into cDNA as the sequencing template. The data were produced by immunoSEQ multiplex PCR, yet TCRdb's version contains in-frame clones alone and is incomplete. This table has some 180,000 clones, approximately 50% appearing once. Germline trimming cut 9 bases from V and 5 bases from J; bases unmatched to any gene: 13. The CDR3 covers 15 residues. Germline V gene sequence: CDR1 ENHRY, CDR2 SYGVKD. The sample comes from a study of CD8+ T cells in alopecia areata. Treatment: oral pan-JAK inhibitor, 5-10 mg twice daily.

The TCR sequence derives from a human donor with alopecia areata. Sequencing was performed on CD8+ T cells sorted from blood, taken around week 54, from a patient treated with tofacitinib. This chain connects TRBV10-3 to TRBJ1-2; TRBD1 matches 9 bases. CDR3 sequence: CAIRPDRGTMYGYTF. The CDR3 coding sequence is TGTGCCATTAGGCCGGACAGGGGCACCATGTATGGCTACACCTTC.